This TCR beta chain derives from a study of CD8 T cells in Susac syndrome. CD8+ and CD4+ T cells circulating in blood were sequenced for TCR beta. As controls, healthy donors matched for age and sex were used. The CD8+ and CD4+ T cells were isolated magnetically using a negative isolation approach, whereas the TEMRA cells were enriched by FACS. Germline V gene sequence: CDR1 DFQATT, CDR2 SNEGSKA (reference sequence). The length of the CDR3 is 12 residues. The V gene lost 0 bases and the J gene lost 8 bases, with 8 bases spanning the gap. The RNA, 0.5 to 1 ug, was put through reverse transcription using random hexamers. The CDR3 of TCR beta was amplified by immunoSEQ multiplex PCR across 54 Vbeta and 13 Jbeta. TCRdb itself ran the immunoSEQ multiplex PCR reads through MiXCR, one entry per CDR3 protein. The sample holds some 170,000 distinct CDR3 sequences; about 95% are singletons and the top ten take around 0.11%.

This sequence originates from a human donor in good health. The sequenced sample consisted of CD4+ T cells from PBMCs. The chain carries TRBV20-1 and TRBJ1-5, with D uncertain. This chain's CDR3 is CSAREIDEPQHF. The CDR3 DNA is TGCAGTGCTAGAGAAATAGATGAGCCCCAGCATTTT.